This T cell receptor (beta chain) emerged from a study of blood T cell repertoires in COVID-19. The CDR3 consists of 15 residues. CDR1 is MNHEY and CDR2 is SVGAGI in the germline V gene. V was pared by 6 bases and J by 4 bases, with 19 bases between. Using immunoSEQ multiplex PCR, the repertoire was profiled, and TCRdb retains in-frame clones only, with some absent. This table holds around 90,000 clones, about 80% found once. The chain has TRBV6-5 and TRBJ2-7; weak D call: TRBD1 (7 bases). The sequence derives from a human donor in a cohort sampled during active COVID-19. The material sequenced was peripheral blood. CDR3 residues: CASRRTGAGGYEQYF. The CDR3 DNA follows: TGTGCCAGCAGGAGAACCGGGGCAGGGGGGTACGAGCAGTACTTC.